This TCR beta chain was retrieved from a study of T cells in Graves' hyperthyroidism and ophthalmopathy. Amplified regions were TCR beta CDR3 sequences from RNA transcripts. The TCR CDR3 was amplified in a first-round RT-PCR using the HTBI primer set. TCRdb passed the multiplex PCR reads through MiXCR, listing each CDR3 protein once. In the table there are more than 450,000 distinct CDR3 sequences, around 13% of which are singletons. CDR1 and CDR2 from the germline V gene are LNHDA and SQIVND (reference sequence). V gave up 2 bases and J gave up 8 bases, with 13 bases separating them. This CDR3 comprises 14 residues. Over 18 months, lack of ophthalmopathy progression marked Graves' hyperthyroidism as stable.

Sequencing was done on a sample of blood. J is TRBJ1-5 and V is TRBV19; unclear D gene. The sequence was obtained from a woman in her forties with Graves' hyperthyroidism. The CDR3 DNA is TGTGCCAGTAGTATAATCGGCATCCTGGAGCCCCAGCATTTT. Translating it yields CASSIIGILEPQHF.